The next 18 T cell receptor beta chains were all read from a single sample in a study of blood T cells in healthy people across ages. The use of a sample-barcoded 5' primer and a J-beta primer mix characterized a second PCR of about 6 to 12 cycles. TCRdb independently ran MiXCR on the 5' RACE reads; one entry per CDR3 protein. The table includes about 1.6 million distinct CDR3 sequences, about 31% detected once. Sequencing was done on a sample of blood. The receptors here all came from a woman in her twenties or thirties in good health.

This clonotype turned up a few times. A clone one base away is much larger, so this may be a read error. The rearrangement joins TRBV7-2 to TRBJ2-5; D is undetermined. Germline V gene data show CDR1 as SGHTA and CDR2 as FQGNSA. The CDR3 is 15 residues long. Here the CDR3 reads CASSLALARQEAQYF. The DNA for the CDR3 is TGTGCCAGCAGCTTAGCATTGGCTAGGCAAGAGGCCCAGTACTTC.

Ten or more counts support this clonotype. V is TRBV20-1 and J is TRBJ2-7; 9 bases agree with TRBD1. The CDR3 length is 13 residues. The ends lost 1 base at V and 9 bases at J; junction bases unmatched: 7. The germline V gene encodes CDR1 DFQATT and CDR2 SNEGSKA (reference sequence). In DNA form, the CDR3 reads TGCAGTGCTAGAGGGACAGGGGTACAGGCGCAGTACTTC. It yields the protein CSARGTGVQAQYF.

Here the CDR3 DNA reads TGCAGTGCTAGGGGGACAGGGGCCCTCGACGAGCAGTACTTC. It codes for CSARGTGALDEQYF. This rearrangement joins TRBV20-1 to TRBJ2-5; 10 bases are shared with TRBD1. The DNA end lines up better with TRBJ2-7; the J call may be wrong. This CDR3 is 14 amino acids long. Germline CDR1 is DFQATT and CDR2 is SNEGSKA (reference sequence).

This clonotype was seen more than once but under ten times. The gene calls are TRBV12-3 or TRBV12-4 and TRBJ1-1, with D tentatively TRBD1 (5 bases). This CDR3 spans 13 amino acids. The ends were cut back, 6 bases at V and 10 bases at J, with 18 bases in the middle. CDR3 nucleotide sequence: TGTGCCAGCAGCACTATATCCGGGGCTGGAGCTTTCTTT. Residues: CASSTISGAGAFF.

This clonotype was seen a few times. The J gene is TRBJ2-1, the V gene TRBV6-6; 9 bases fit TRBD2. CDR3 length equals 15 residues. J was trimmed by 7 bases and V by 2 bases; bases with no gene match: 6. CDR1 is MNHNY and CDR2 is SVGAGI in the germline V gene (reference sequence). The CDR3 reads CASSYVAGVGNEQFF. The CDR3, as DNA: TGTGCCAGCAGTTACGTAGCGGGAGTGGGTAATGAGCAGTTCTTC.

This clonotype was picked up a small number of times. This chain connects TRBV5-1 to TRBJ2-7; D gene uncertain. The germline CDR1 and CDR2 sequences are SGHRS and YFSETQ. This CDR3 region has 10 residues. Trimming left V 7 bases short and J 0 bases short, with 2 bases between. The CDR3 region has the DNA TGCGCCAGCCCCTCCTACGAGCAGTACTTC. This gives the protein CASPSYEQYF.

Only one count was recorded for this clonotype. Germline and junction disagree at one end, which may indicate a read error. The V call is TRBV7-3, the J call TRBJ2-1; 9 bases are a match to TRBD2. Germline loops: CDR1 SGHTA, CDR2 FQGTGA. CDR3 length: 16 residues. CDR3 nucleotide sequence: TGTGCCAGCAGCTCTTATAGCGGGAGCTCCTACGATGAGCAGTTCTTC. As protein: CASSSYSGSSYDEQFF.

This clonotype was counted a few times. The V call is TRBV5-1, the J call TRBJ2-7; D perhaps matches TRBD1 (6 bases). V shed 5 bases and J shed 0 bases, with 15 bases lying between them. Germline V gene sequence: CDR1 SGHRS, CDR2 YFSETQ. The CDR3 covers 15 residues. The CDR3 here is CASRTGSLSSYEQYF. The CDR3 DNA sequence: TGCGCCAGCAGAACAGGGAGCCTGAGCTCCTACGAGCAGTACTTC.

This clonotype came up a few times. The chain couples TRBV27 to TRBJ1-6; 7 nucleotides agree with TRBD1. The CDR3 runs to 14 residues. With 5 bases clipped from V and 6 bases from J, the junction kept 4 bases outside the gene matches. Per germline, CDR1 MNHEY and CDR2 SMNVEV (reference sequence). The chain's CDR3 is CASSPGTANSPLHF. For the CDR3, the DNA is TGTGCCAGCAGTCCTGGGACAGCTAATTCACCCCTCCACTTT.

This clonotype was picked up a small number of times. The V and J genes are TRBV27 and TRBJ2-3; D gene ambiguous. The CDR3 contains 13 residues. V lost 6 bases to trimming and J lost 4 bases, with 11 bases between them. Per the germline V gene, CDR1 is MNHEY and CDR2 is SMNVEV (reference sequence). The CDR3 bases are TGTGCCAGCAGCGGCCTATTGGCAGATACGCAGTATTTT. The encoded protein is CASSGLLADTQYF.

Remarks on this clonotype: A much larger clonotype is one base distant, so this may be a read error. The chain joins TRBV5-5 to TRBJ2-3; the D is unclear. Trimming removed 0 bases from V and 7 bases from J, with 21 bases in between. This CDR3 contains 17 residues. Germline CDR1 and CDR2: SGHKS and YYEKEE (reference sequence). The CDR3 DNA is TGTGCCAGCAGCTTGGCCGTCCGGGCTACCTTAACGAATACGCAGTATTTT. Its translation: CASSLAVRATLTNTQYF.

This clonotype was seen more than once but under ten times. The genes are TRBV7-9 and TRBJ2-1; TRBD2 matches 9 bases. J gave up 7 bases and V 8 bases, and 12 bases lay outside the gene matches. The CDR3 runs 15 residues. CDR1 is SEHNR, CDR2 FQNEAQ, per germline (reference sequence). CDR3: CASGEGTSLGNEQFF. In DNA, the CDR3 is TGTGCCAGCGGCGAGGGGACTAGCTTGGGGAATGAGCAGTTCTTC.

The CDR3 spells CSARDRVVGDYEQYF. The DNA for the CDR3 is TGCAGTGCTAGAGATCGGGTAGTCGGGGACTACGAGCAGTACTTC. The chain couples TRBV20-1 to TRBJ2-5, with D maybe TRBD2 (5 bases). The J call may be wrong; the DNA end is better matched by TRBJ2-7. Per germline, CDR1 DFQATT and CDR2 SNEGSKA (reference sequence). The CDR3 spans 15 residues.

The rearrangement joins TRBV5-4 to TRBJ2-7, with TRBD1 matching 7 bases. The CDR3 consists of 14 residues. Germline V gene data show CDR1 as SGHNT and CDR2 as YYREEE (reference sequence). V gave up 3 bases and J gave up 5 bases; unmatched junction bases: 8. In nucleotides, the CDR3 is TGTGCCAGCAGCTCCTGGACAGGAGGCAACGAGCAGTACTTC. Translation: CASSSWTGGNEQYF.

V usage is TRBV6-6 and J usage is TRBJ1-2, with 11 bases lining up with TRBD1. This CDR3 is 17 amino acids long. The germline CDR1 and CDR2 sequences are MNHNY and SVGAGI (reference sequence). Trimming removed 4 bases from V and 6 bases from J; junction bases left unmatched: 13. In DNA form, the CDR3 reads TGTGCCAGCAGTTCCGGGACAGGGGGTACTTTTTTCCATGGCTACACCTTC. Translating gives CASSSGTGGTFFHGYTF.

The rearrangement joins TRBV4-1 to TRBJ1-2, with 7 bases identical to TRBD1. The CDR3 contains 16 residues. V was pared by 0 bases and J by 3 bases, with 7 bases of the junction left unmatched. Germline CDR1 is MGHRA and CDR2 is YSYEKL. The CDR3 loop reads CASSQDPTTGDYGYTF. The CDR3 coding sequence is TGCGCCAGCAGCCAAGATCCAACAACAGGGGACTATGGCTACACCTTC.

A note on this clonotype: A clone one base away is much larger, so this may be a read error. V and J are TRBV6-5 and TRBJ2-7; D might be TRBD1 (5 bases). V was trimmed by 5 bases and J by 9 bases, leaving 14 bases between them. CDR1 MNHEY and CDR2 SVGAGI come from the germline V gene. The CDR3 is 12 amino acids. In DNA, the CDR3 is TGTGCCAGCAGTGCCTCCAGGGAAGGGCAGTACTTC. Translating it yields CASSASREGQYF.

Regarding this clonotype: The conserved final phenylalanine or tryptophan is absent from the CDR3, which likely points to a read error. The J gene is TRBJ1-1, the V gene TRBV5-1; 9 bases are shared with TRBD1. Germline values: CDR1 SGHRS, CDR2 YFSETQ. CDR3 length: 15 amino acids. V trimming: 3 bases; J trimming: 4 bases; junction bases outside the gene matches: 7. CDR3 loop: CASSWGQGKGTEAFC. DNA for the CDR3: TGCGCCAGCAGCTGGGGACAGGGAAAGGGCACTGAAGCTTTCTGT.